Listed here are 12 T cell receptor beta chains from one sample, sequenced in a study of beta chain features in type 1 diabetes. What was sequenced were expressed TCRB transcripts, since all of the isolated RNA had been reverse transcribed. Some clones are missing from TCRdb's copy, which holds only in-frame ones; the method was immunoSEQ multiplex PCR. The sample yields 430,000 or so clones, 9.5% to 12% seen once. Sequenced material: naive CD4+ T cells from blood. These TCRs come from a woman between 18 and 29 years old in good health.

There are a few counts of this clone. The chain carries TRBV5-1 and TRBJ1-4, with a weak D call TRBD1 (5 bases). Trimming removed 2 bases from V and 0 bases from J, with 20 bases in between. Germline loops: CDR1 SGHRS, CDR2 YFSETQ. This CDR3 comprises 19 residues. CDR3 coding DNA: TGCGCCAGCAGCTTTCGACAGACTACTACCGAAGCAACTAATGAAAAACTGTTTTTT. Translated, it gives CASSFRQTTTEATNEKLFF. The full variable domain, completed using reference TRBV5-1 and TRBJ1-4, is KAGVTQTPRYLIKTRGQQVTLSCSPISGHRSVSWYQQTPGQGLQFLFEYFSETQRNKGNFPGRFSGRQFSNSRSEMNVSTLELGDSALYLCASSFRQTTTEATNEKLFFGSGTQLSVL.

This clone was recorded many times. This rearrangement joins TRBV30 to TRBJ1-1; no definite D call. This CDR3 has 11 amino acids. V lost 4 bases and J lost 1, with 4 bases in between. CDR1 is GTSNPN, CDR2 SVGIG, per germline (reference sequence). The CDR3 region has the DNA TGTGCCTGGATGGGGAACACTGAAGCTTTCTTT. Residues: CAWMGNTEAFF.

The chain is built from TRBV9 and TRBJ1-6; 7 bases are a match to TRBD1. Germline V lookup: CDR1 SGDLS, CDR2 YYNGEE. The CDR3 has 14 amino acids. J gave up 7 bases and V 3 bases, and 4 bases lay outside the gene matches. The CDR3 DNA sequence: TGTGCCAGCAGCGCCGGGACAGTAAATTCACCCCTCCACTTT. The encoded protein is CASSAGTVNSPLHF.

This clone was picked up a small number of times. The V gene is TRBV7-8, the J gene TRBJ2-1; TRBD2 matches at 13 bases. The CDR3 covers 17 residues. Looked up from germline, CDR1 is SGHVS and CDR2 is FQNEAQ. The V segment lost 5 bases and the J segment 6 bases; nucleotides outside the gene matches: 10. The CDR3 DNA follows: TGTGCCAGCAGCCCCCGGACTAGCGGGGGCCCTGCCAATGAGCAGTTCTTC. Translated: CASSPRTSGGPANEQFF.

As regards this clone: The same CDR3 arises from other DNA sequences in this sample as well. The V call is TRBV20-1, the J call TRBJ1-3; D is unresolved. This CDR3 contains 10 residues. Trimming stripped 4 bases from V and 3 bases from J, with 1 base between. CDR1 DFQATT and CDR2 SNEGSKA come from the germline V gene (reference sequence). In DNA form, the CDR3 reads TGCAGTGCTATTGGAAACACCATATATTTT. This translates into CSAIGNTIYF.

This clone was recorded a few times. The CDR3 nucleotides read TGTGCCAGCAGCTTAACGCAGGGCTCTGGAAACACCATATATTTT. Its translation is CASSLTQGSGNTIYF. The chain joins TRBV7-3 to TRBJ1-3; tentative D call: TRBD1 (5 bases). Per the germline V gene, CDR1 is SGHTA and CDR2 is FQGTGA. Trimming took off 0 bases at V and 0 bases at J, with 6 bases between the two ends. There are 15 residues in the CDR3. Filled out from reference TRBV7-3 and TRBJ1-3, the complete variable domain reads GAGVSQTPSNKVTEKGKYVELRCDPISGHTALYWYRQSLGQGPEFLIYFQGTGAADDSGLPNDRFFAVRPEGSVSTLKIQRTERGDSAVYLCASSLTQGSGNTIYFGEGSWLTVV.

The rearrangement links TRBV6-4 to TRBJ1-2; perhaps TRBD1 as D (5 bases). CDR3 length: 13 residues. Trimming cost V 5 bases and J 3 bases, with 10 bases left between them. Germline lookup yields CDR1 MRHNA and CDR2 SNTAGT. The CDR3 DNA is TGTGCCAGCAGTCCAGGGTGGGACTATGGCTACACCTTC. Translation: CASSPGWDYGYTF.

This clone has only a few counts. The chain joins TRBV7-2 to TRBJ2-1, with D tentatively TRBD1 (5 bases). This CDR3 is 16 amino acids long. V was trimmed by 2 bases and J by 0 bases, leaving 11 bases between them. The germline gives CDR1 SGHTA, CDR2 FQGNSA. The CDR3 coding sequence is TGTGCCAGCAGCTTAAGGGGATCCAGCTCCTACAATGAGCAGTTCTTC. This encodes CASSLRGSSSYNEQFF.

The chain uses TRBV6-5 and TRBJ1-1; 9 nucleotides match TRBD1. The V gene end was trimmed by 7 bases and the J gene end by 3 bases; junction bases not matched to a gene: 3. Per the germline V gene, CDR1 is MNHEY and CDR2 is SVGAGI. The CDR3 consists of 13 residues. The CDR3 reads CASKDRGYTEAFF. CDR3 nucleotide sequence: TGTGCCAGCAAAGACAGGGGGTACACTGAAGCTTTCTTT.

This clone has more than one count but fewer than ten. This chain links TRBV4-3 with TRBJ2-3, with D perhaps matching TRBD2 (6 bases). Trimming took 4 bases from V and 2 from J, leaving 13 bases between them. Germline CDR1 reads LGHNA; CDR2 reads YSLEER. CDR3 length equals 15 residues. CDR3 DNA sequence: TGCGCCAGCAGCCCGGGAGCTTTCCCCACAGATACGCAGTATTTT. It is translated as CASSPGAFPTDTQYF.

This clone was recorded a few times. CDR3 nucleotide sequence: TGTGCCAGCAGCCAAGATAGACTTGTCGGGACCCAGTACTTC. Amino acids: CASSQDRLVGTQYF. The V and J genes are TRBV4-2 and TRBJ2-5; no firm D call. With 0 bases removed from V and 7 bases from J, the gap between germline ends came to 12 bases. The CDR3 covers 14 residues. Germline CDR1 LGHNA, CDR2 YNFKEQ.

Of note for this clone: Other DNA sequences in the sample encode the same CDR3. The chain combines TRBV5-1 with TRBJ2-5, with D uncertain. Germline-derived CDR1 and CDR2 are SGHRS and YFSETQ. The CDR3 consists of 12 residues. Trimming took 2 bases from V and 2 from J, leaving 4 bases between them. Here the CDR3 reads CASSFEQETQYF. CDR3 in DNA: TGCGCCAGCAGCTTCGAGCAAGAGACCCAGTACTTC. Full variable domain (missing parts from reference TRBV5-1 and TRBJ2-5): KAGVTQTPRYLIKTRGQQVTLSCSPISGHRSVSWYQQTPGQGLQFLFEYFSETQRNKGNFPGRFSGRQFSNSRSEMNVSTLELGDSALYLCASSFEQETQYFGPGTRLLVL.